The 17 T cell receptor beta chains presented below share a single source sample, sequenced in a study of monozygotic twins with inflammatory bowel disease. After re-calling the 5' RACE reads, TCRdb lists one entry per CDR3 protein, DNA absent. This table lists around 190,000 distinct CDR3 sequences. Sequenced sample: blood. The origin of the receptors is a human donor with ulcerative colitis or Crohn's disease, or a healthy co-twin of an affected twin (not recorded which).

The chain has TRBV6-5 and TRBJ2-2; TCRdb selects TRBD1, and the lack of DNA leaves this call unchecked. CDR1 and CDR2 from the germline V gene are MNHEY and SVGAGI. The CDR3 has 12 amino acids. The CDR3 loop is CASTGGVGELFF.

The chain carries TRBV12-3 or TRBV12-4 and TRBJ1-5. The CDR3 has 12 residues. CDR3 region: CASNGPNQPQHF.

CDR3 sequence: CASSFVAGARDEQFF. The chain has TRBV7-3 and TRBJ2-1; TCRdb designates TRBD1, a call that cannot be tested without DNA. The CDR3 has 15 amino acids. The germline gives CDR1 SGHTA, CDR2 FQGTGA.

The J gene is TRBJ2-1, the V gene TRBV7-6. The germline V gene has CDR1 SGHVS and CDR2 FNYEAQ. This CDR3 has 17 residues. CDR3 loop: CASSLTRVGFSYNEQFF.

The CDR3 protein is CASSFQTRGGAGYIQYF. The chain recombines TRBV5-1 with TRBJ2-4; TCRdb's D call, TRBD2, is unchecked because there is no DNA. Germline V CDR1 and CDR2: SGHRS, YFSETQ. The length of the CDR3 is 17 residues.

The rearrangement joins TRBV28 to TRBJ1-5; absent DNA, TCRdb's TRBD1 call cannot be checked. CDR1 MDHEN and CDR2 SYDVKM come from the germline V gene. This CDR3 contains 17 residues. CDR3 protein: CASSFLWGQGDNQPQHF.

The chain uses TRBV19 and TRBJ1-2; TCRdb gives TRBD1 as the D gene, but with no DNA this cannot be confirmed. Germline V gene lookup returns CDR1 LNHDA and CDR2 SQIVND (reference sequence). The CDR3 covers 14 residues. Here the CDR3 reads CASSIRDSRYGYTF.

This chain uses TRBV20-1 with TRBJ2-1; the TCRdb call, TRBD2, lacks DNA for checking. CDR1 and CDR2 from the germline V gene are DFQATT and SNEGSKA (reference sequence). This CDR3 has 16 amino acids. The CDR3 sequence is CSAPSRQGNSYNEQFF.

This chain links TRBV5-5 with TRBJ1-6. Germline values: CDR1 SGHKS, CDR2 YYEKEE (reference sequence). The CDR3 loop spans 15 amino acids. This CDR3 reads CASSLDGGTSSPLHF.

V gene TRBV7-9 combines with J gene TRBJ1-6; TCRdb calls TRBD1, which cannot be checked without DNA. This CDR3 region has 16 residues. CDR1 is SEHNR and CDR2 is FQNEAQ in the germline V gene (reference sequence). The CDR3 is CASSQKGTGIEGALHF. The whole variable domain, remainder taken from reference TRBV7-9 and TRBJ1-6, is DTGVSQNPRHKITKRGQNVTFRCDPISEHNRLYWYRQTLGQGPEFLTYFQNEAQLEKSRLLSDRFSAERPKGSFSTLEIQRTEQGDSAMYLCASSQKGTGIEGALHFGNGTRLTVT.

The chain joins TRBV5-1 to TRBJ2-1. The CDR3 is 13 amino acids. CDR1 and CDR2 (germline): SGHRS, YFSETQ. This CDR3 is CASSSTQLNEQFF.

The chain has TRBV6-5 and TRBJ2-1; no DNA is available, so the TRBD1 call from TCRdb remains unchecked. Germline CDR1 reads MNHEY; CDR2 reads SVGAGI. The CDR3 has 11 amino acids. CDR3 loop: CASSYLGAEFF.

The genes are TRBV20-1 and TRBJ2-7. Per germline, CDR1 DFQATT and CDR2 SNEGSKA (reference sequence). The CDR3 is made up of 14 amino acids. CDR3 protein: CSARVVPGSYEQYF.

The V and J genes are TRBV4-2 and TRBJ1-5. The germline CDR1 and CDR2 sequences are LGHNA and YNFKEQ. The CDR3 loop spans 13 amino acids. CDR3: CASSQGAREPQHF.

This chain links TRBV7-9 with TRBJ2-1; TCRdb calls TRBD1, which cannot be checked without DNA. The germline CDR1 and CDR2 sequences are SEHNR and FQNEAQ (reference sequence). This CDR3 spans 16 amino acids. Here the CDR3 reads CASSRTAGLPSDEQFF. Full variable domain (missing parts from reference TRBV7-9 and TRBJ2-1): DTGVSQNPRHKITKRGQNVTFRCDPISEHNRLYWYRQTLGQGPEFLTYFQNEAQLEKSRLLSDRFSAERPKGSFSTLEIQRTEQGDSAMYLCASSRTAGLPSDEQFFGPGTRLTVL.

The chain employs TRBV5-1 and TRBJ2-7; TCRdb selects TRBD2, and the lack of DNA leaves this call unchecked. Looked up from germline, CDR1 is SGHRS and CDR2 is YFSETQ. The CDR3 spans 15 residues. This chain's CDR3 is CASSWGQTSLYEQYF.

Here the CDR3 reads CASSQILAGSLHTEAFF. The genes are TRBV2 and TRBJ1-1. The germline gives CDR1 SNHLY, CDR2 FYNNEI. The CDR3 is 17 amino acids.